The T cell receptor (beta chain) under discussion was sequenced for a study of cytomegalovirus exposure and HLA in healthy donors. The wider study: Researchers found that more than 70% of about 400 genotyped donors fell within the Caucasian-associated ancestry cluster.

General observations from the study: Researchers had no immune exposure information except CMV serostatus available. Diagnosis of cytomegalovirus status made by the classifier reportedly showed high specificity and sensitivity. TCR beta V- and J-gene trimming was later associated with a missense DCLRE1C variant.

The CDR3 is 13 residues long. V was cut by 4 bases and J by 5 bases, with 11 bases left in between. Per the germline V gene, CDR1 is SGHTA and CDR2 is FQGNSA. This PCR relied on a set of 60 Vbeta primers and 13 Jbeta primers. Libraries were prepared by immunoSEQ multiplex PCR; TCRdb keeps only in-frame clonotypes and omits some of them. The data contain under 150,000 clones, around 82% of them singletons. With regard to this clone: No antigen is known for it.

J is TRBJ1-2 and V is TRBV7-2; a weak D match, TRBD1 (5 bases). This receptor was identified in a woman in her forties in good health and CMV-seropositive. Sequencing was performed on PBMCs. This CDR3 reads CASSSGTPYGYTF. For the CDR3, the DNA is TGTGCCAGCAGCTCAGGGACTCCATATGGCTACACCTTC.